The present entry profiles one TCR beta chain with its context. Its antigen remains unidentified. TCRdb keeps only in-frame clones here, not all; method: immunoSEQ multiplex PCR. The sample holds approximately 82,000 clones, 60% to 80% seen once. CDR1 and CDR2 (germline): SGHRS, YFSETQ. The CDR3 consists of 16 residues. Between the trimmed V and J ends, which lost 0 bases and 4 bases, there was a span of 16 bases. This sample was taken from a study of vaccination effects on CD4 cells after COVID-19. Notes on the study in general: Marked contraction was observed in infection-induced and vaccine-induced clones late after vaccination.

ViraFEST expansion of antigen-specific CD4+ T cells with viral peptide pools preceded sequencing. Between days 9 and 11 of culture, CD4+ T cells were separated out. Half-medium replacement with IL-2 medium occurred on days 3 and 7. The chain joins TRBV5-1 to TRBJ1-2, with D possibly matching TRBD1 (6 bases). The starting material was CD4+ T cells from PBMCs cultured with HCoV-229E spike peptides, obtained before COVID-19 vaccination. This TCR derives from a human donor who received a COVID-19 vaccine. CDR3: CASSLVPARGGYGYTF. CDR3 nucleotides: TGCGCCAGCAGCTTGGTACCGGCCAGGGGCGGCTATGGCTACACCTTC.